Each of the 3 T cell receptor beta chains below was sequenced from the same sample in a study of tumor-infiltrating lymphocytes in primary liver carcinoma (TCRdb year 2017). Without any cell sorting, total RNA and DNA were co-extracted from roughly 21-30 mg of bulk tissue using the AllPrep DNA/RNA mini kit. The reads were generated on an Illumina HiSeq 2500. Using a constant-region primer and ProtoScript II reverse transcriptase, TCRbeta-specific cDNA was reverse-transcribed from 450 to 650 ng total RNA. The TCRbeta libraries were prepared through three rounds of nested multiplex PCR following a slightly modified ARM-PCR procedure. Each of the first two PCR rounds ran for around 11 cycles using multiplex TRBV1-TRBV30 forward primers together with a Cbeta reverse primer. Using fastp trimming at Q25 and MiXCR clonotype assembly, TCRdb reanalyzed the public sequencing data and kept in-frame beta chains. Duplicate CDR3 protein sequences are folded into a single record with the most common DNA and genes. The sample table holds about 35,000 distinct CDR3 sequences, of which 70% to 80% were seen once. Roughly 15% of the sample lies in the top ten.

Sequenced material: liver tumor tissue from sampling region 4. The sample's cell subset or site, from its label and the paper: tumor region T4, right-lateral pole. These receptors came from a man in his forties or fifties with primary liver carcinoma and hepatitis B virus infection.

About this clonotype itself: Relative to the germline gene, one junction end is altered; a read error may explain this. The chain is built from TRBV11-1 and TRBJ2-7, with D possibly being TRBD2 (6 bases). The CDR3 is made up of 15 amino acids. Germline values: CDR1 SGHAT, CDR2 FQDESV (reference sequence). The CDR3 loop is CTSSLTGSGEHEQYF. CDR3 nucleotides: TGTACCAGCAGCTTGACGGGATCGGGAGAACACGAGCAGTACTTC.

The gene calls are TRBV5-1 and TRBJ1-2; D perhaps matches TRBD1 (5 bases). V was pared by 0 bases and J by 5 bases, with 14 bases between. The CDR3 is 15 amino acids. Per the germline V gene, CDR1 is SGHRS and CDR2 is YFSETQ. Here the CDR3 DNA reads TGCGCCAGCAGCTTGGTGATAGGGGCTGAATATGGCTACACCTTC. It yields the protein CASSLVIGAEYGYTF.

A word on this clonotype: This sequence may be a read error, since a much larger clone differs from it by one base. The chain joins TRBV19 to TRBJ1-6; no clear D gene. The CDR3 sequence is 13 residues long. The V gene lost 7 bases and the J gene lost 5 bases, with 9 bases spanning the gap. The V gene's germline CDR1 is LNHDA and CDR2 SQIVND (reference sequence). The CDR3 region has the DNA TGTGCCAGTATACCCCGGAATAATTCACCCCTCCACTTT. Translated: CASIPRNNSPLHF.